The 21 T cell receptor beta chains given below trace back to one sample, sequenced in a study of cytomegalovirus exposure and HLA in healthy donors. Vbeta (60) and Jbeta (13) primers were used in the PCR. Assay used: immunoSEQ multiplex PCR; TCRdb lists only in-frame clones, some missing. The sample has roughly 100,000 clones; 76% are singletons. Sequencing was done on a sample of PBMCs. The source is a young woman in good health and CMV-seropositive.

The chain is built from TRBV5-1 and TRBJ2-7; D may be TRBD2 (5 bases). The CDR3 has 14 amino acids. Germline CDR1 and CDR2: SGHRS and YFSETQ. Deletions cut 0 bases from V and 2 bases from J, with 9 bases between. In DNA, the CDR3 is TGCGCCAGCAGCTTGGGGGAGACCACCTACGAGCAGTACTTC. It codes for CASSLGETTYEQYF.

V is TRBV6-1 and J is TRBJ1-2, with TRBD1 matching over 9 bases. The CDR3 totals 16 residues. CDR1 and CDR2 (germline): MNHNS, SASEGT. V lost 6 bases and J lost 8; bases outside the gene matches: 16. CDR3 coding DNA: TGTGCCAGCAGAGAAAAACCGGGACAGGGAACTCAGGGCTACACCTTC. This sequence encodes CASREKPGQGTQGYTF.

This clone has more than one count but fewer than ten. The J gene is TRBJ1-2, the V gene TRBV28; the D gene is possibly TRBD1 (5 bases). CDR3 length: 12 amino acids. V gave up 5 bases and J gave up 6 bases, with 10 bases separating them. The germline CDR1 and CDR2 sequences are MDHEN and SYDVKM. This CDR3 is CASSTRVDGYTF. CDR3 in DNA: TGTGCCAGCAGTACCAGGGTTGATGGCTACACCTTC.

The V and J genes are TRBV13 and TRBJ1-2; TRBD1 agrees at 7 bases. The CDR3 extends over 16 amino acids. Germline values: CDR1 PRHDT, CDR2 FYEKMQ (reference sequence). V lost 0 bases and J lost 3; bases outside the gene matches: 7. The CDR3 region is CASSLGTGDEYYGYTF. CDR3 bases: TGTGCCAGCAGCTTAGGAACAGGGGATGAGTACTATGGCTACACCTTC.

This chain links TRBV4-2 with TRBJ2-7; 10 bases match TRBD2. The CDR3 contains 16 residues. The junction had 4 bases not matched to a gene; V was cut back by 2 bases and J by 0 bases. Germline loops: CDR1 LGHNA, CDR2 YNFKEQ. In nucleotides, the CDR3 is TGTGCCAGCAGCCAAAGCGGACTAGCGGTCTCCTACGAGCAGTACTTC. The encoded protein is CASSQSGLAVSYEQYF.

This clone was counted once. The chain joins TRBV10-3 to TRBJ2-7; D call uncertain. The V end lost 0 bases, the J end lost 2 bases, and 8 bases lay between the germline ends. This CDR3 spans 14 amino acids. CDR1 and CDR2 (germline): ENHRY, SYGVKD. The CDR3 loop reads CAISESASPYEQYF. The CDR3 bases are TGTGCCATCAGTGAGTCTGCTAGTCCCTACGAGCAGTACTTC.

This clone was seen more than once but under ten times. The V call is TRBV28, the J call TRBJ2-7, with D perhaps matching TRBD2 (5 bases). V shed 6 bases and J shed 0 bases, with 18 bases lying between them. Germline V lookup: CDR1 MDHEN, CDR2 SYDVKM. CDR3 length: 16 residues. In nucleotides, the CDR3 is TGTGCCAGCAGATCTATCCCGGGATCCTCCTCCTACGAGCAGTACTTC. It translates to CASRSIPGSSSYEQYF.

This rearrangement joins TRBV25-1 to TRBJ2-7; D is possibly TRBD2 (7 bases). The CDR3 totals 15 residues. V was clipped by 6 bases and J by 6 bases, with 21 bases between them. CDR1 and CDR2 from the germline V gene are MGHDK and SYGVNS. CDR3 sequence reads: CASSDGGTSEAEQYF. DNA of the CDR3: TGTGCCAGCAGCGACGGGGGGACATCAGAGGCCGAGCAGTACTTC.

The rearrangement uses TRBV20-1 and TRBJ2-1; weak D call: TRBD2 (6 bases). This CDR3 is built from 10 residues. V gave up 5 bases and J gave up 8 bases, with 7 bases separating them. Looked up from germline, CDR1 is DFQATT and CDR2 is SNEGSKA (reference sequence). CDR3: CSARRDEQFF. The DNA of the CDR3 is TGCAGTGCTCGGAGGGATGAGCAGTTCTTC.

The CDR3 region has the DNA TGTGCCAGCTCACCACCGTCGAGGGAGGGAGATACGCAGTATTTT. This codes for CASSPPSREGDTQYF. The rearrangement links TRBV18 to TRBJ2-3; 7 nucleotides align to TRBD2. The trim removed 0 bases at V and 5 bases at J, leaving 5 bases unmatched. Per the germline V gene, CDR1 is KGHSH and CDR2 is LQKENI. The CDR3 covers 15 residues.

The chain employs TRBV29-1 and TRBJ1-4, with 8 positions matching TRBD1. This CDR3 region has 14 residues. Germline lookup yields CDR1 SQVTM and CDR2 ANQGSEA. V trimming: 6 bases; J trimming: 5 bases; junction bases outside the gene matches: 8. CDR3: CSVYDRGVNEKLFF. The CDR3, as DNA: TGCAGCGTCTACGACAGGGGTGTCAATGAAAAACTGTTTTTT.

Only a few counts were recorded for this clone. The chain joins TRBV5-6 to TRBJ1-1; tentative D call: TRBD1 (5 bases). Germline lookup yields CDR1 SGHDT and CDR2 YYEEEE. V lost 1 base, J lost 3 bases, and 7 bases lay in between. The CDR3 extends over 13 amino acids. As DNA, the CDR3 is TGTGCCAGCAGCTTGTGGGGGGACACTGAAGCTTTCTTT. Translating gives CASSLWGDTEAFF.

V usage is TRBV9 and J usage is TRBJ1-2; D is unresolved. Germline CDR1 reads SGDLS; CDR2 reads YYNGEE. This CDR3 contains 13 residues. V was shortened by 3 bases and J by 4 bases, with 10 bases between the two germline ends. The CDR3 bases are TGTGCCAGCAGCGCTGACATTCGCTATGGCTACACCTTC. The encoded protein is CASSADIRYGYTF.

V gene TRBV2 combines with J gene TRBJ1-5; tentatively, D is TRBD1 (5 bases). The V gene's germline CDR1 is SNHLY and CDR2 FYNNEI. The CDR3 runs to 15 residues. Trimming shortened V by 4 bases and J by 3 bases, and 13 bases separated the two germline ends. The DNA for the CDR3 is TGTGCCAGCAGTGGTCAGGGCGCTCTCAATCAGCCCCAGCATTTT. Residues: CASSGQGALNQPQHF.

This chain connects TRBV5-1 to TRBJ1-2; TRBD1 matches 7 bases. CDR1 and CDR2 from the germline V gene are SGHRS and YFSETQ. The V segment lost 5 bases and the J segment 5 bases; nucleotides outside the gene matches: 9. The CDR3 covers 14 residues. CDR3 protein: CASSYGTASYGYTF. The CDR3 bases are TGCGCCAGCAGTTACGGGACAGCAAGTTATGGCTACACCTTC.

This chain links TRBV28 with TRBJ1-5, with D tentatively TRBD1 (5 bases). The CDR3 loop spans 18 amino acids. The V and J ends lost 3 bases and 5 bases respectively, with 23 bases between them. The V gene's germline CDR1 is MDHEN and CDR2 SYDVKM. CDR3 sequence: CASSLGLGRVSRDQPQHF. CDR3 in DNA: TGTGCCAGCAGTTTGGGGCTTGGTCGGGTATCGCGCGATCAGCCCCAGCATTTT.

This sequence joins TRBV12-5 and TRBJ1-2; D unresolved. Germline CDR1 and CDR2: LGHNT and FRNRAP. CDR3 size: 14 residues. V was clipped by 7 bases and J by 2 bases, with 14 bases between them. CDR3 region: CASALAVLNYGYTF. In DNA, the CDR3 is TGTGCTAGTGCTCTCGCGGTCCTCAACTATGGCTACACCTTC.

This chain uses TRBV28 with TRBJ2-1; 10 nucleotides align to TRBD2. The CDR3 totals 15 residues. V gave up 1 base and J gave up 10 bases; unmatched junction bases: 7. Germline CDR1 is MDHEN and CDR2 is SYDVKM. CDR3 bases: TGTGCCAGCAGTTTATCTAGCGGGAGAATTCAAGAGCAGTTCTTC. Translated: CASSLSSGRIQEQFF.

The chain links TRBV9 to TRBJ2-7, with 7 nucleotides matching TRBD2. This CDR3 has 16 amino acids. The J segment lost 0 bases and the V segment lost 0 bases, leaving 6 bases of the junction unmatched. Germline-derived CDR1 and CDR2 are SGDLS and YYNGEE. CDR3 sequence: CASSVDVSSGSYEQYF. DNA for the CDR3: TGTGCCAGCAGCGTAGATGTGTCTAGCGGCTCCTACGAGCAGTACTTC.

The chain employs TRBV6-5 and TRBJ2-4; no reliable D call. The ends were cut back, 0 bases at V and 5 bases at J, with 8 bases in the middle. The CDR3 is 14 residues long. The germline gives CDR1 MNHEY, CDR2 SVGAGI. The CDR3 bases are TGTGCCAGCAGTTACTCGGCTCAGGAAAACATTCAGTACTTC. Its protein product is CASSYSAQENIQYF.

The chain links TRBV10-3 to TRBJ1-4; a possible D gene is TRBD1 (5 bases). Trimming pared 11 bases from V and 4 bases from J, leaving 17 bases between. CDR1 and CDR2 from the germline V gene are ENHRY and SYGVKD. CDR3 size: 14 residues. CDR3 sequence (DNA): TGTGCCTCGGGGCCCGGGACTGGTAATGAAAAACTGTTTTTT. Its protein product is CASGPGTGNEKLFF.